One and the same sample provided the 24 T cell receptor beta chains below, sequenced in a study of T cells expressing NK-cell markers. TCRdb reprocessed the 5' RACE reads and keeps a single row for each CDR3 protein, giving no DNA. Its clone listing holds about 460,000 distinct CDR3 sequences. Sequencing used blood T cells: a sorted CD56 or NKG2C T cell subset, CD4+ or CD8+ T cells, or bulk PBMC T cells (not recorded which). Receptors were obtained from a woman aged 50 to 60 in good health.

The J gene is TRBJ1-1, the V gene TRBV10-2; with no DNA, the TCRdb D assignment of TRBD1 cannot be verified. The germline V gene encodes CDR1 WSHSY and CDR2 SAAADI. The CDR3 is made up of 15 amino acids. This CDR3 reads CASSDWGQGAVGAFF.

The chain joins TRBV9 to TRBJ2-1; TCRdb picks TRBD1, but there is no DNA to check that call. Germline CDR1 SGDLS, CDR2 YYNGEE. The CDR3 is 16 residues long. The CDR3 sequence is CASSVVGQGAFNEQFF.

The V gene is TRBV5-1, the J gene TRBJ2-5; absent DNA, TCRdb's TRBD2 call cannot be checked. The CDR3 totals 14 residues. Germline CDR1 and CDR2: SGHRS and YFSETQ. CDR3: CASSSAPAGETQYF.

Here the CDR3 reads CASSAGTNRVDEQFF. The V call is TRBV5-1, the J call TRBJ2-1; no DNA is available, so the TRBD2 call from TCRdb remains unchecked. Per the germline V gene, CDR1 is SGHRS and CDR2 is YFSETQ. The CDR3 consists of 15 residues.

The chain is built from TRBV9 and TRBJ2-3; TCRdb's assignment of TRBD1 cannot be checked, as there is no DNA. CDR3 size: 13 residues. CDR1 and CDR2 from the germline V gene are SGDLS and YYNGEE. CDR3 residues: CATSRDDTDTQYF.

The chain uses TRBV10-3 and TRBJ2-6; TCRdb proposes TRBD1, but this gene call is untestable without DNA. The germline CDR1 and CDR2 sequences are ENHRY and SYGVKD. The CDR3 totals 19 residues. The CDR3 reads CAISESGDRGSVGANVLTF.

This chain links TRBV20-1 with TRBJ1-5. CDR3 size: 14 residues. CDR1 and CDR2 (germline): DFQATT, SNEGSKA (reference sequence). CDR3: CSARRGGGNQPQHF.

The rearrangement links TRBV7-3 to TRBJ1-2. Germline V lookup: CDR1 SGHTA, CDR2 FQGTGA. The CDR3 loop spans 14 amino acids. CDR3 region: CASRWLGGYYGYTF.

This chain joins TRBV7-9 and TRBJ1-2; the TCRdb D gene call, TRBD1, has no DNA to confirm it. CDR1 and CDR2 from the germline V gene are SEHNR and FQNEAQ (reference sequence). CDR3 length equals 14 residues. The CDR3 protein is CASSFGGQHYGYTF.

The chain couples TRBV7-2 to TRBJ2-1. The germline CDR1 and CDR2 sequences are SGHTA and FQGNSA. The CDR3 contains 16 residues. This chain's CDR3 is CASSLDHSSSYNEQFF.

The genes are TRBV4-1 and TRBJ2-5; the D gene TCRdb calls, TRBD2, cannot be checked with no DNA. Per the germline V gene, CDR1 is MGHRA and CDR2 is YSYEKL. The CDR3 consists of 14 residues. CDR3 sequence: CASSQVAWVETQYF.

This CDR3 is CASSLLAGGRGTGELFF. This rearrangement joins TRBV4-1 to TRBJ2-2; without DNA, the TCRdb call of TRBD2 cannot be checked. Germline V gene data show CDR1 as MGHRA and CDR2 as YSYEKL. This CDR3 spans 17 amino acids.

The chain employs TRBV10-3 and TRBJ2-7; the D call of TRBD1 rests on TCRdb alone, since no DNA is present to check it. The germline CDR1 and CDR2 sequences are ENHRY and SYGVKD. There are 14 residues in the CDR3. The CDR3 protein is CAITAGQGRGEQYF.

CDR3 residues: CASSPSEARGGELFF. The chain couples TRBV3-1 to TRBJ2-2; TCRdb's D call, TRBD1, is unchecked because there is no DNA. The CDR3 has 15 amino acids. Germline V gene lookup returns CDR1 LGHDT and CDR2 YNNKEL (reference sequence).

V gene TRBV12-3 or TRBV12-4 combines with J gene TRBJ2-4; the D call from TCRdb, TRBD1, cannot be confirmed without DNA. This CDR3 region has 16 residues. CDR3 residues: CASSLWQGLTKNIQYF.

The J gene is TRBJ2-1, the V gene TRBV5-1; TCRdb proposes TRBD1, but this gene call is untestable without DNA. Germline-derived CDR1 and CDR2 are SGHRS and YFSETQ. The CDR3 consists of 14 residues. This CDR3 is CASEGDRLVNEQFF.

CDR3 in amino acids: CASSLGKLAGVGGELFF. This chain uses TRBV5-1 with TRBJ2-2; the TCRdb call, TRBD2, lacks DNA for checking. The CDR3 covers 17 residues. Germline V gives CDR1 SGHRS, CDR2 YFSETQ.

The chain combines TRBV6-1 with TRBJ2-5; with no DNA, the TCRdb D assignment of TRBD2 cannot be verified. The CDR3 has 15 residues. Looked up from germline, CDR1 is MNHNS and CDR2 is SASEGT. This CDR3 is CASSQEGLAGETQYF.

The CDR3 is CASSSTGVVTEAFF. The chain carries TRBV5-1 and TRBJ1-1; TCRdb indicates TRBD1, and absent DNA this call remains unverified. The CDR3 is 14 residues long. Germline CDR1 reads SGHRS; CDR2 reads YFSETQ.

J is TRBJ2-5 and V is TRBV7-8; with no DNA, the TCRdb D assignment of TRBD2 cannot be verified. The CDR3 totals 13 residues. Per the germline V gene, CDR1 is SGHVS and CDR2 is FQNEAQ. CDR3 in amino acids: CASSLLAQETQYF.

CDR3 residues: CATAYRQGPNQPQHF. The chain combines TRBV15 with TRBJ1-5. Germline CDR1 LNHNV, CDR2 YYDKDF (reference sequence). CDR3 length: 15 residues.

The chain links TRBV4-2 to TRBJ2-1; TCRdb's D call, TRBD2, is unchecked because there is no DNA. Germline V gene lookup returns CDR1 LGHNA and CDR2 YNFKEQ. This CDR3 contains 15 residues. The CDR3 protein is CASSPQREAYNEQFF.

This rearrangement joins TRBV6-1 to TRBJ2-1; TCRdb calls TRBD2, which cannot be checked without DNA. The CDR3 runs to 16 residues. Germline loops: CDR1 MNHNS, CDR2 SASEGT. CDR3 sequence: CASRRGSGASYNEQFF.

This sequence joins TRBV11-2 and TRBJ2-5; TCRdb's D call of TRBD1 is untestable without DNA. The CDR3 contains 11 residues. Germline CDR1 SGHAT, CDR2 FQNNGV. The CDR3 here is CASRSGKSQYF. Combining the CDR3 with reference TRBV11-2 and TRBJ2-5 gives the whole variable domain EAGVAQSPRYKIIEKRQSVAFWCNPISGHATLYWYQQILGQGPKLLIQFQNNGVVDDSQLPKDRFSAERLKGVDSTLKIQPAKLEDSAVYLCASRSGKSQYFGPGTRLLVL.